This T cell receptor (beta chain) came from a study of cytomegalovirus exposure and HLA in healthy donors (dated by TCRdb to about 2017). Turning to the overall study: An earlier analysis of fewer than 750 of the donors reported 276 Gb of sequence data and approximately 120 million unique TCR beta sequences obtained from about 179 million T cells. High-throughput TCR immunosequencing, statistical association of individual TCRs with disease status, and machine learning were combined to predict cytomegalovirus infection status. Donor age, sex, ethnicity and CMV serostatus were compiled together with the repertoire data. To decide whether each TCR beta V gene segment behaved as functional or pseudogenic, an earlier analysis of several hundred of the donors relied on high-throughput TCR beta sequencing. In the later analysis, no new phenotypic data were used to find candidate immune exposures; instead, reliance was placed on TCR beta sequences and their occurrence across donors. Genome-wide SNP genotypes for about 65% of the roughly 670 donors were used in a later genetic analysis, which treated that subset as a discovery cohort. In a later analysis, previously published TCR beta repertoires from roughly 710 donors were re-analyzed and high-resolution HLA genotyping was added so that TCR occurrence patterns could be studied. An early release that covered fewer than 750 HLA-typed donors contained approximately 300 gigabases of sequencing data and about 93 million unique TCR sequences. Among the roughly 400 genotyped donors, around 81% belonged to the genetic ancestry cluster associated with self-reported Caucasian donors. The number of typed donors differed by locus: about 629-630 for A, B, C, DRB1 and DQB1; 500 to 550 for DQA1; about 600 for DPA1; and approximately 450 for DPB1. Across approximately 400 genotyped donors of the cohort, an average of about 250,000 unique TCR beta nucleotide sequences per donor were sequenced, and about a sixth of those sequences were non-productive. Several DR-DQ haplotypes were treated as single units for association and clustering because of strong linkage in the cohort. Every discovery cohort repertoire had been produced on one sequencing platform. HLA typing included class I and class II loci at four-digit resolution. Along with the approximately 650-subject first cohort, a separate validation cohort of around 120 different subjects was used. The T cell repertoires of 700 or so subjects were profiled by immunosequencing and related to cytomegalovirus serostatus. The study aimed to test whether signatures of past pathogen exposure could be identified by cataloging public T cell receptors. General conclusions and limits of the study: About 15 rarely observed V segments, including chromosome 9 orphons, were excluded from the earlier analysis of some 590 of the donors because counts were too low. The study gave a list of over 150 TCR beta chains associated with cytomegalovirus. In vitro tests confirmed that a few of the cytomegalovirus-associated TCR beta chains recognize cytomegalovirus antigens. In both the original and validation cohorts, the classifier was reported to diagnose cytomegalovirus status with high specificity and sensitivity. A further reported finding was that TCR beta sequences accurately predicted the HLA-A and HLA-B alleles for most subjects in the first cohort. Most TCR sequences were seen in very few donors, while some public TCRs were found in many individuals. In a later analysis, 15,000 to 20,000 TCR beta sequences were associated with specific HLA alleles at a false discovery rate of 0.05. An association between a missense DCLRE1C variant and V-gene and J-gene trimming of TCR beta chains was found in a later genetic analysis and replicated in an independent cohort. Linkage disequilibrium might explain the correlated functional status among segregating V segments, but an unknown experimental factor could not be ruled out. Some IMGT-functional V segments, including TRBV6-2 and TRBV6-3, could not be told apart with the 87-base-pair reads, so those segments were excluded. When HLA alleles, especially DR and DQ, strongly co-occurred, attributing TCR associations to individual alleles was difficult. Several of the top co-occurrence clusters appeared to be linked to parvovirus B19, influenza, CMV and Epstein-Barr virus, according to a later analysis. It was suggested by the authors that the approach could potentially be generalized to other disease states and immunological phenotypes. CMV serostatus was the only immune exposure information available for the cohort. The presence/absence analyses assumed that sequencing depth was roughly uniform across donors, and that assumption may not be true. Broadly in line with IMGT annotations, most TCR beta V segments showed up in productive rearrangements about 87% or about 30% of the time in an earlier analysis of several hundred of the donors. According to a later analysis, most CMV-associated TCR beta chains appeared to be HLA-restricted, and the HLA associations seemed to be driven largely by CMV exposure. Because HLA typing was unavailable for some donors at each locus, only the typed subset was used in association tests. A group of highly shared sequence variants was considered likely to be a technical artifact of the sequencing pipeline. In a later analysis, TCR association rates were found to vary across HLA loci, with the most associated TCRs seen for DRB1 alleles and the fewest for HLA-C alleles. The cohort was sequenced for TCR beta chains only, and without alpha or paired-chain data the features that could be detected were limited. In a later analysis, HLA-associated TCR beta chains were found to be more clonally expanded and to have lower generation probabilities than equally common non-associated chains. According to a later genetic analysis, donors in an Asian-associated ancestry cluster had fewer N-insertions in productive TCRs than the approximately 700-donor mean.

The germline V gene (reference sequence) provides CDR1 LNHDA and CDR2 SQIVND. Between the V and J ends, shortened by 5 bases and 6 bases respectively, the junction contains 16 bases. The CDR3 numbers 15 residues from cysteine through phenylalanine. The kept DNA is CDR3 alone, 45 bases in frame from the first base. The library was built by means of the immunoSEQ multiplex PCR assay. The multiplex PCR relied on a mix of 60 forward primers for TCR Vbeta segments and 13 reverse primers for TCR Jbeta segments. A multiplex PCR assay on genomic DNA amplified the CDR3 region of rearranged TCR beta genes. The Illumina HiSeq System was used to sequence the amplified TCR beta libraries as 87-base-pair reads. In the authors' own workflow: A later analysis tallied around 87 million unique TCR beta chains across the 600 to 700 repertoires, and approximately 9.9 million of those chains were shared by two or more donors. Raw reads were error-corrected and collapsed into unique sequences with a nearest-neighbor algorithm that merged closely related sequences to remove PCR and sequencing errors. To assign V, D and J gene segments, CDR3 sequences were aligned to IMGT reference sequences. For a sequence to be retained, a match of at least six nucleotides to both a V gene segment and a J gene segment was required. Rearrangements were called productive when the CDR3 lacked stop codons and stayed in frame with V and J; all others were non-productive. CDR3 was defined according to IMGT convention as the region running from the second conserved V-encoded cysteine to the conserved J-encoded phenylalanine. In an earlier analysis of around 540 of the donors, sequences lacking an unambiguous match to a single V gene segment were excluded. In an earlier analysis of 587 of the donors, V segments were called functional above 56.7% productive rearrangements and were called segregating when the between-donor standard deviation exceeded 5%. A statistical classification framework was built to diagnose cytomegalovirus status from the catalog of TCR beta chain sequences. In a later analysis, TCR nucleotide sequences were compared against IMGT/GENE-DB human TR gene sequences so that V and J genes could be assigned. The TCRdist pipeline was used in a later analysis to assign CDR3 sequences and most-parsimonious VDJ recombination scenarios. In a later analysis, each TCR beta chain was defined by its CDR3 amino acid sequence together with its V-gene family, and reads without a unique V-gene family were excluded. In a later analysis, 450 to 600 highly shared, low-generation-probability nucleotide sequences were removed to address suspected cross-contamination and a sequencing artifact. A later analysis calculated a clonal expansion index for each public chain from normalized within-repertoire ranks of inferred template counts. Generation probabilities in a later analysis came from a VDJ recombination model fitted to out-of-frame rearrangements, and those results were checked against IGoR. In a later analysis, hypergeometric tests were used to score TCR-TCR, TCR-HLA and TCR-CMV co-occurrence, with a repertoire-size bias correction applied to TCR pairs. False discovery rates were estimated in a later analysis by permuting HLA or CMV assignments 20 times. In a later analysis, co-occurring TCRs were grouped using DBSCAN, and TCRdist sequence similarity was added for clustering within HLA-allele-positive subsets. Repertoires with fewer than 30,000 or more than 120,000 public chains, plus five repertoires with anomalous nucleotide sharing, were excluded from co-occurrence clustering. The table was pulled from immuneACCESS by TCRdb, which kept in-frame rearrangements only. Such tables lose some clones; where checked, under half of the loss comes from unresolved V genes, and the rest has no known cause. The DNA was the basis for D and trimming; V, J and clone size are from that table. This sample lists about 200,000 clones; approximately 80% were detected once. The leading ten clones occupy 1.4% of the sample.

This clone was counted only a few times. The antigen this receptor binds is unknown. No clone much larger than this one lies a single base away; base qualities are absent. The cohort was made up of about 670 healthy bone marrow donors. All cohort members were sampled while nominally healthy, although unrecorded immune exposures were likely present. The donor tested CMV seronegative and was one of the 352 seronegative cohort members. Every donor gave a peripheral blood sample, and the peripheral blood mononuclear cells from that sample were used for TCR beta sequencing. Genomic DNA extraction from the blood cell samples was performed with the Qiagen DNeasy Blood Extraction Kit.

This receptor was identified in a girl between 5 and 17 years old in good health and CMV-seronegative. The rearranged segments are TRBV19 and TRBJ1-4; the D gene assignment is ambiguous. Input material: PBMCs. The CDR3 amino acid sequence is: CASSWSGGSYEKLFF. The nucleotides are TGTGCCAGTAGTTGGAGTGGAGGGAGTTATGAAAAACTGTTTTTT.